The 21 T cell receptor beta chains reported below all come from one sample, sequenced in a study of patients and donors after allogeneic stem cell transplantation. TCRdb passed the RT-PCR reads through MiXCR, listing each CDR3 protein once. Of hundreds of thousands of distinct CDR3 sequences in the sample, around 16% were seen once. The sequenced sample was blood, either unsorted or a sorted T cell fraction (not recorded which). The receptors shown here come from a human donor who was either an allogeneic HSCT recipient or a stem cell or donor lymphocyte infusion donor (not recorded which). It is not recorded whose cells these are; they may come from a transplant donor.

This clonotype was seen a few times. The chain carries TRBV15 and TRBJ1-5, with 7 bases matching TRBD1. The trim removed 3 bases at V and 1 base at J, leaving 3 bases unmatched. The CDR3 contains 15 residues. From germline, CDR1 is LNHNV and CDR2 YYDKDF (reference sequence). This CDR3 reads CATSREGASNQPQHF. CDR3 bases: TGTGCCACCAGCAGGGAGGGGGCGAGCAATCAGCCCCAGCATTTT. The whole variable domain, filled in from reference TRBV15 and TRBJ1-5, reads DAMVIQNPRYQVTQFGKPVTLSCSQTLNHNVMYWYQQKSSQAPKLLFHYYDKDFNNEADTPDNFQSRRPNTSFCFLDIRSPGLGDTAMYLCATSREGASNQPQHFGDGTRLSIL.

The chain carries TRBV15 and TRBJ2-1; D unclear. Germline V gene data show CDR1 as LNHNV and CDR2 as YYDKDF (reference sequence). Trimming left V 6 bases short and J 3 bases short, with 18 bases between. The CDR3 runs to 16 residues. Written as DNA, the CDR3 is TGTGCCACCAGTGACGTTCTAAGCGAGCTCTACAATGAGCAGTTCTTC. Protein sequence: CATSDVLSELYNEQFF. The complete variable domain, with remaining parts taken from reference TRBV15 and TRBJ2-1, reads DAMVIQNPRYQVTQFGKPVTLSCSQTLNHNVMYWYQQKSSQAPKLLFHYYDKDFNNEADTPDNFQSRRPNTSFCFLDIRSPGLGDTAMYLCATSDVLSELYNEQFFGPGTRLTVL.

This clonotype occurred a few times. The J gene is TRBJ1-5, the V gene TRBV6-1; D might be TRBD1 (5 bases). The CDR3 is made up of 17 amino acids. The V gene lost 6 bases and the J gene lost 1 base, with 19 bases spanning the gap. The germline V gene encodes CDR1 MNHNS and CDR2 SASEGT. The CDR3 DNA is TGTGCCAGCAGCGCGGGACCCCTTCCAAGAAGCAATCAGCCCCAGCATTTT. Translation: CASSAGPLPRSNQPQHF.

This clonotype was found a few times. The rearrangement joins TRBV5-1 to TRBJ1-6, with TRBD1 matching over 9 bases. The germline V gene has CDR1 SGHRS and CDR2 YFSETQ. This CDR3 has 16 amino acids. Trimming took 3 bases from V and 10 from J; bases not matched to a gene: 11. This CDR3 is CASSSGTGKGGSPLHF. The CDR3, as DNA: TGCGCCAGCAGCTCTGGGACAGGGAAAGGAGGGTCACCCCTCCACTTT.

This clonotype has a handful of counts. The chain recombines TRBV18 with TRBJ1-3; D ambiguous. The CDR3 covers 14 residues. Germline values: CDR1 KGHSH, CDR2 LQKENI. V shed 6 bases and J shed 8 bases, with 17 bases lying between them. CDR3 nucleotide sequence: TGTGCCAGCTCCCCCGGAGCCCGGAGGGACACCATATATTTT. This codes for CASSPGARRDTIYF.

V is TRBV6-1 and J is TRBJ2-6, with D hard to call. The CDR3 consists of 15 residues. Germline loops: CDR1 MNHNS, CDR2 SASEGT. Trimming took off 6 bases at V and 4 bases at J, with 13 bases between the two ends. The CDR3 here is CASSLQRAGANVLTF. In DNA form, the CDR3 reads TGTGCCAGCAGCCTCCAAAGGGCGGGGGCCAACGTCCTGACTTTC.

The chain combines TRBV7-9 with TRBJ2-2, with D unresolved. V was clipped by 2 bases and J by 6 bases, with 10 bases between them. From germline, CDR1 is SEHNR and CDR2 FQNEAQ (reference sequence). The CDR3 consists of 14 residues. CDR3 region: CASSLLLDAGELFF. In nucleotides, the CDR3 is TGTGCCAGCAGCTTATTATTAGATGCCGGGGAGCTGTTTTTT.

J is TRBJ2-3 and V is TRBV9; 10 bases agree with TRBD2. The CDR3 has 19 residues. J lost 0 bases, V lost 4 bases, and 14 bases had no gene match. Germline V gives CDR1 SGDLS, CDR2 YYNGEE. DNA for the CDR3: TGTGCCAGCAGCCCCCGAAAGAAGGGAGCGGGGGGGAGCACAGATACGCAGTATTTT. Translated: CASSPRKKGAGGSTDTQYF.

V usage is TRBV9 and J usage is TRBJ1-3; D might be TRBD1 (6 bases). Trimming left V 3 bases short and J 2 bases short, with 9 bases between. Germline CDR1 SGDLS, CDR2 YYNGEE. The CDR3 spans 14 residues. The CDR3 DNA sequence: TGTGCCAGCAGCGAACAGGGCCCTGGAAACACCATATATTTT. Translating gives CASSEQGPGNTIYF.

This clonotype has only a few counts. The chain combines TRBV20-1 with TRBJ1-2; TRBD1 is a possible D gene (5 bases). The CDR3 has 14 amino acids. V was pared by 0 bases and J by 6 bases, with 14 bases between. Germline V gene lookup returns CDR1 DFQATT and CDR2 SNEGSKA (reference sequence). The CDR3 protein is CSARDPGRVDGYTF. DNA for the CDR3: TGCAGTGCTAGAGATCCGGGCAGGGTGGATGGCTACACCTTC.

The count of this clonotype is one. The J gene is TRBJ2-5, the V gene TRBV4-1, with 7 bases matching TRBD2. V lost 2 bases, J lost 2 bases, and 11 bases stayed unmatched. The length of the CDR3 is 17 residues. Per the germline V gene, CDR1 is MGHRA and CDR2 is YSYEKL. The CDR3 here is CASSQTRGVGVQETQYF. Here the CDR3 DNA reads TGCGCCAGCAGCCAAACACGGGGGGTGGGGGTACAAGAGACCCAGTACTTC.

This clonotype has a handful of counts. The V gene is TRBV28, the J gene TRBJ2-3, with D maybe TRBD2 (7 bases). Germline V lookup: CDR1 MDHEN, CDR2 SYDVKM. The CDR3 covers 12 residues. V was cut by 7 bases and J by 9 bases, with 14 bases left in between. The CDR3 loop reads CASTVPGGTQYF. The CDR3 nucleotides are TGTGCCAGCACTGTACCGGGGGGCACGCAGTATTTT.

The chain couples TRBV6-4 to TRBJ2-1; possible D gene TRBD2, 6 bases. Per germline, CDR1 MRHNA and CDR2 SNTAGT. The CDR3 consists of 15 residues. V dropped 4 bases and J dropped 2 bases, with 12 bases sitting between them. CDR3 nucleotide sequence: TGTGCCAGCAGTGCCGGCGGGGATCCCTACAATGAGCAGTTCTTC. It encodes CASSAGGDPYNEQFF.

The gene calls are TRBV30 and TRBJ2-7; the D gene is possibly TRBD1 (5 bases). V lost 2 bases to trimming and J lost 9 bases, with 17 bases between them. CDR3 length: 13 amino acids. In germline, CDR1 is GTSNPN, CDR2 SVGIG (reference sequence). CDR3 in DNA: TGTGCCTGGAGTAAAATTGCAGGGTTCGTGCAGTACTTC. Amino acid sequence: CAWSKIAGFVQYF.

This clonotype has just a few counts. The rearrangement uses TRBV6-1 and TRBJ2-5; perhaps TRBD1 as D (5 bases). V lost 6 bases to trimming and J lost 5 bases, with 13 bases between them. CDR1 and CDR2 (germline): MNHNS, SASEGT. The CDR3 extends over 13 amino acids. The DNA of the CDR3 is TGTGCCAGCAGAGACCAGGGAAGGGAGACCCAGTACTTC. Translating gives CASRDQGRETQYF.

The chain employs TRBV5-1 and TRBJ1-1; weak D call: TRBD1 (5 bases). There are 15 residues in the CDR3. Germline values: CDR1 SGHRS, CDR2 YFSETQ. The germline V and J ends were trimmed by 0 bases and 0 bases, with 9 bases remaining between them. The CDR3 sequence: CASSLGGTLNTEAFF. DNA for the CDR3: TGCGCCAGCAGCTTGGGCGGGACCTTGAACACTGAAGCTTTCTTT.

This clonotype was counted a few times. The J gene is TRBJ2-3, the V gene TRBV12-3 or TRBV12-4, with 9 bases identical to TRBD2. This CDR3 is built from 17 residues. V gave up 6 bases and J gave up 0 bases; unmatched junction bases: 10. CDR3 residues: CASSPHLTSGSTDTQYF. The CDR3 region has the DNA TGTGCCAGCAGCCCGCATTTGACTAGCGGTAGCACAGATACGCAGTATTTT.

The V gene is TRBV9, the J gene TRBJ2-7, with D perhaps matching TRBD2 (6 bases). The germline V gene encodes CDR1 SGDLS and CDR2 YYNGEE. Trimming cost V 3 bases and J 4 bases, with 14 bases left between them. This CDR3 region has 14 residues. CDR3 in DNA: TGTGCCAGCAGCGCCGGGACTTCACGTTACGAGCAGTACTTC. Translating it yields CASSAGTSRYEQYF. Full variable domain (remainder filled in from reference TRBV9 and TRBJ2-7): DSGVTQTPKHLITATGQRVTLRCSPRSGDLSVYWYQQSLDQGLQFLIQYYNGEERAKGNILERFSAQQFPDLHSELNLSSLELGDSALYFCASSAGTSRYEQYFGPGTRLTVT.

This rearrangement joins TRBV28 to TRBJ2-7; TRBD1 matches 7 bases. Germline V gene sequence: CDR1 MDHEN, CDR2 SYDVKM. V shed 1 base and J 0 bases; nucleotides not matched to a gene: 3. The CDR3 covers 15 residues. The CDR3 sequence is CASSLLGQLSYEQYF. In DNA, the CDR3 is TGTGCCAGCAGTTTATTGGGACAGCTCTCCTACGAGCAGTACTTC. Complete variable domain (other parts from reference TRBV28 and TRBJ2-7): DVKVTQSSRYLVKRTGEKVFLECVQDMDHENMFWYRQDPGLGLRLIYFSYDVKMKEKGDIPEGYSVSREKKERFSLILESASTNQTSMYLCASSLLGQLSYEQYFGPGTRLTVT.

In this sample, this clonotype turned up many times. This chain links TRBV4-1 with TRBJ2-1; unclear D gene. Per germline, CDR1 MGHRA and CDR2 YSYEKL. This CDR3 spans 16 amino acids. With 0 bases removed from V and 7 bases from J, the gap between germline ends came to 16 bases. The CDR3 sequence is CASSQDPPPANNEQFF. CDR3 sequence (DNA): TGCGCCAGCAGCCAAGATCCGCCCCCCGCGAATAATGAGCAGTTCTTC.

The CDR3: CASRPRRDTGELFF. The CDR3 DNA reads TGTGCCAGCAGACCCAGGCGAGACACCGGGGAGCTGTTTTTT. This chain joins TRBV2 and TRBJ2-2; no clear D. Trimming left V 6 bases short and J 3 bases short, with 11 bases between. Germline assignment: CDR1 SNHLY and CDR2 FYNNEI. The CDR3 has 14 residues. Using reference TRBV2 and TRBJ2-2 for the parts outside the CDR3, the full variable domain is EPEVTQTPSHQVTQMGQEVILRCVPISNHLYFYWYRQILGQKVEFLVSFYNNEISEKSEIFDDQFSVERPDGSNFTLKIRSTKLEDSAMYFCASRPRRDTGELFFGEGSRLTVL.